This T cell receptor (beta chain) was found in a study of blood T cells in healthy people across ages. General observations from the study: Because sorting was not performed, PBMCs prevented conclusive naive versus antigen-experienced comparison.

Each donor gave approximately 9.5 milliliters of peripheral blood. For this clonotype: Its cognate antigen is unknown. A much bigger clone sits one base away, suggesting this may be a read error.

Together with a sample-barcoded 5' primer, a J-beta primer mix was included in a second PCR lasting roughly 6 to 12 cycles. TCRdb ran MiXCR on the 5' RACE reads and lists one entry per CDR3 protein. The sample records 700,000 or so distinct CDR3 sequences, approximately 40% being singletons. Germline values: CDR1 DFQATT, CDR2 SNEGSKA (reference sequence). The CDR3 totals 15 residues. This sequence originates from a man older than 75 in good health. This rearrangement joins TRBV20-1 to TRBJ1-5; 7 bases line up with TRBD1. Sequencing was carried out using blood. The CDR3 DNA follows: TGCAGTGCTATAAGCGGACAGGCTAGCGATCAGCCCCAGCATTTT. Translated: CSAISGQASDQPQHF.